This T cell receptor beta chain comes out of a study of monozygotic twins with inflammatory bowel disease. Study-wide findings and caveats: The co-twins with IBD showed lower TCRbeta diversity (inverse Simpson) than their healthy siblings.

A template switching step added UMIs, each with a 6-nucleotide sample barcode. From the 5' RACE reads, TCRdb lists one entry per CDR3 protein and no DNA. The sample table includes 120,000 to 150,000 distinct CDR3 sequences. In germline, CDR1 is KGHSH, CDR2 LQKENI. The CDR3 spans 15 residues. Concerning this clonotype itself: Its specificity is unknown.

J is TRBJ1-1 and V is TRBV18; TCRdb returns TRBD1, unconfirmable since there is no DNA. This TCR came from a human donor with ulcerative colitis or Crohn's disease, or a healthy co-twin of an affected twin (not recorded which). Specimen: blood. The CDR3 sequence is CASSHSLAGDTEAFF.